A selection of T cell receptor beta chains follows, all from one sample in a study of Ad26.COV2.S vaccination and SARS-CoV-2 variants. Sequencing was performed with immunoSEQ multiplex PCR; in TCRdb, only in-frame clones are kept and a portion is missing. The table lists hundreds of thousands of clones, more than 70% of them singletons. The specimen comprised peripheral blood, sampled in a trial of Ad26.COV2.S vaccine versus placebo. These receptors were obtained from a person between 18 and 60 years old who received the Ad26.COV2.S COVID-19 vaccine or a placebo. Both conserved end residues are part of each CDR3. The order of the fields is J gene, CDR3 length, clone size, V gene, D gene, CDR3 DNA, CDR3 protein. D genes are given only for firm matches. Clone size is stated in some rows and not others, as once, few, many or a class when expanded.

TRBJ2-1 12 - TRBV9 - TGTGCCAGCAGCTGGGGATCCAATGAGCAGTTCTTC CASSWGSNEQFF
TRBJ2-7 15 - TRBV4-1 - TGCGCCAGCAGCCAAGTCTGGGAGGGGGGCTACGAGCAGTACTTC CASSQVWEGGYEQYF
TRBJ2-4 15 once TRBV18 TRBD1 TGTGCCAGCTCACCGGGACAGGGGGCAGAAAACATTCAGTACTTC CASSPGQGAENIQYF
TRBJ1-2 17 - TRBV7-2 - TGTGCCAGCAGCTTAGTGCCCGGGGGGCAACTTAACTATGGCTACACCTTC CASSLVPGGQLNYGYTF
TRBJ1-5 14 once TRBV5-8 - TGTGCCAGCAGCCCGGTGAGAAGCAATCAGCCCCAGCATTTT CASSPVRSNQPQHF
TRBJ2-3 19 - TRBV6-2/TRBV6-3 - TGTGCCAGCAGTTACTCGTTGGGGGCGCAGCAGGGCGAGACAGATACGCAGTATTTT CASSYSLGAQQGETDTQYF
TRBJ1-2 11 - TRBV6-5 - TGTGCCAGCGGGGGTCTGGGCGGCTACACCTTC CASGGLGGYTF
TRBJ1-2 14 once TRBV10-1 TRBD1 TGCGCCAGCACGTCACAGGGGGCTTTGGATGGCTACACCTTC CASTSQGALDGYTF
TRBJ1-4 14 - TRBV13 - TGTGCCAGCAGCTTTCGACAGCCTAATGAAAAACTGTTTTTT CASSFRQPNEKLFF
TRBJ2-2 13 - TRBV30 - TGTGCCTGGCGACCCCAAAACACCGGGGAGCTGTTTTTT CAWRPQNTGELFF
TRBJ1-3 15 once TRBV30 - TGTGCCTGGAGTTCTGGGGGTTCAGCGGGAAACACCATATATTTT CAWSSGGSAGNTIYF
TRBJ2-5 16 - TRBV19 TRBD2 TGTGCCAGTAGTATCTCCGGACTAGCGGGAACGGAGACCCAGTACTTC CASSISGLAGTETQYF
TRBJ2-1 13 - TRBV24-1 TRBD1 TGTGCCACCAGTGACAGGACAGGGGGCCAGCAGTTCTTC CATSDRTGGQQFF
TRBJ2-7 14 once TRBV5-1 - TGCGCCAGCAGCGTTGACTACCCCCGGGGGGAGCAGTACTTC CASSVDYPRGEQYF
TRBJ2-5 14 once TRBV6-6 - TGTGCCAGCAGTTACGCTGGGACGTCCGAGACCCAGTACTTC CASSYAGTSETQYF
TRBJ2-1 14 - TRBV24-1 TRBD1 TGTGCCACCAGTGATCCTGGGACAGACAATGAGCAGTTCTTC CATSDPGTDNEQFF
TRBJ2-1 13 - TRBV6-5 - TGTGCCAGCGGGGGGCTAGAAAACAATGAGCAGTTCTTC CASGGLENNEQFF
TRBJ2-1 14 - TRBV6-5 - TGTGCCAGCAGTTACTCAGGGGCGTACAATGAGCAGTTCTTC CASSYSGAYNEQFF
TRBJ1-2 16 - TRBV4-2 TRBD1 TGTGCCAGCAGCCACCGGTCCCAGGGGGGGGACTATGGCTACACCTTC CASSHRSQGGDYGYTF
TRBJ2-3 17 - TRBV5-1 TRBD2 TGCGCCAGCAGCTTCACGACTAGCGGGGCGCGAACAGATACGCAGTATTTT CASSFTTSGARTDTQYF
TRBJ1-2 14 - TRBV5-1 - TGCGCCAGCAGCTTGGTCCCAGGGAACTATGGCTACACCTTC CASSLVPGNYGYTF
TRBJ1-5 14 - TRBV6-1 - TGTGCCAGCAGTGAAAACGCCGGGGGTCAGCCCCAGCATTTT CASSENAGGQPQHF
TRBJ2-3 16 - TRBV19 TRBD2 TGTGCCAGTAGTATGACCGCGAGCGGGAGGACAGATACGCAGTATTTT CASSMTASGRTDTQYF
TRBJ1-5 14 - TRBV18 - TGTGCCAGCTCACCAAACGGGCACAATCAGCCCCAGCATTTT CASSPNGHNQPQHF
TRBJ1-2 14 - TRBV6-5 - TGTGCCAGCAGGGGTACCGGGACATTCTATGGCTACACCTTC CASRGTGTFYGYTF
TRBJ1-4 11 once TRBV30 - TGTGCCTGGAGTGGCTACAGAAAACTGTTTTTT CAWSGYRKLFF
TRBJ2-7 14 - TRBV10-1 - TGCGCCAGCAGTGAGGCGGGGGCCACCTACGAGCAGTACTTC CASSEAGATYEQYF
TRBJ2-7 13 - TRBV29-1 TRBD1 TGCAGCGTTGAGGTTTGGGACAGGGGAGTGCAGTACTTC CSVEVWDRGVQYF
TRBJ2-1 20 - TRBV11-3 TRBD1 TGTGCCAGCAGCTTAGACTTCAACGTCACAGGGGTGGTCGCCTACAATGAGCAGTTCTTC CASSLDFNVTGVVAYNEQFF
TRBJ2-2 16 - TRBV6-5 - TGTGCCAGCAGTTACTCCGGGGGTCCAAACACCGGGGAGCTGTTTTTT CASSYSGGPNTGELFF
TRBJ1-1 13 - TRBV11-2 - TGTGCCAGCAGTCGAGACCGGAACACTGAAGCTTTCTTT CASSRDRNTEAFF
TRBJ2-5 15 - TRBV24-1 - TGTGCCACCAGTGATTTTAACGGAGTCAGGGAGACCCAGTACTTC CATSDFNGVRETQYF
TRBJ1-2 11 - TRBV6-5 - TGTGCCAGCAACGGTTGGGGTGGCTACACCTTC CASNGWGGYTF